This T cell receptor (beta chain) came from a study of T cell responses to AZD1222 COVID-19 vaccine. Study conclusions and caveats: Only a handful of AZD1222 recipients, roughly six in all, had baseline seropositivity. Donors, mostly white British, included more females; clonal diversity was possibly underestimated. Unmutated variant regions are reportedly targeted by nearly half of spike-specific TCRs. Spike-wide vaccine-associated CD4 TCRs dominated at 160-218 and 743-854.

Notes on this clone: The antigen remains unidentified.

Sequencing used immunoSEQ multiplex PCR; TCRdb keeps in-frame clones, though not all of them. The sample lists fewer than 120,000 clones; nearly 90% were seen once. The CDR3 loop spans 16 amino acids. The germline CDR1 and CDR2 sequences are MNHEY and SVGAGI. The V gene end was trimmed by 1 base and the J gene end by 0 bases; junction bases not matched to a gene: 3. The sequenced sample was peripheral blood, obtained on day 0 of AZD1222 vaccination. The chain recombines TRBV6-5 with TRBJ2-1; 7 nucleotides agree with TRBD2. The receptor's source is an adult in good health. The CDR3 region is CASSYFGGDSYNEQFF. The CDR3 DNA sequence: TGTGCCAGCAGTTACTTTGGGGGGGACTCCTACAATGAGCAGTTCTTC.